Listed below are T cell receptor beta chains from one sample, sequenced in a study of blood T cell repertoires in COVID-19. Method: immunoSEQ multiplex PCR; TCRdb's copy keeps in-frame clones and lacks some. The top ten hold about 1.7% of the sample, which has 200,000 to 250,000 clones, less than 85% seen once. Material for sequencing was PBMCs or T cells enriched from blood (not recorded which). Source of these receptors: a man between 60 and 75 years old who had recovered from COVID-19. The CDR3 runs from the conserved cysteine through the conserved F or W. The D gene is left open where the match is weak. Size is stated for part of the rows, as once, few or many counts, or as a class when the clone is expanded.

abundance: .; v_gene: TRBV18; d_gene: .; j_gene: TRBJ1-4; CDR3nt: TGTGCCAGCTCACCAGGGGGCTTGGGTGAAAAACTGTTTTTT; CDR3aa: CASSPGGLGEKLFF
abundance: .; v_gene: TRBV19; d_gene: .; j_gene: TRBJ1-2; CDR3nt: TGTGCCAGTAGTATCTGGACTGACACTAACTATGGCTACACCTTC; CDR3aa: CASSIWTDTNYGYTF
abundance: .; v_gene: TRBV2; d_gene: TRBD2; j_gene: TRBJ2-1; CDR3nt: TGTGCCAGCCGGGGGGGTAGGGTCGACTACAATGAGCAGTTCTTC; CDR3aa: CASRGGRVDYNEQFF
abundance: .; v_gene: TRBV3-1/TRBV3-2; d_gene: TRBD2; j_gene: TRBJ2-7; CDR3nt: TGTGCCAGCAGCCGGGGACTAGCGGTAAGCTCCTACGAGCAGTACTTC; CDR3aa: CASSRGLAVSSYEQYF
abundance: .; v_gene: TRBV24-1; d_gene: TRBD1; j_gene: TRBJ2-5; CDR3nt: TGTGCCACCAGTGATTCAAGCCCGGGACAGGGGGCTTGGGAGACCCAGTACTTC; CDR3aa: CATSDSSPGQGAWETQYF
abundance: .; v_gene: TRBV7-8; d_gene: TRBD1; j_gene: TRBJ2-7; CDR3nt: TGTGCCAGCAGCACAGACAGGGGTGGCGAGCAGTACTTC; CDR3aa: CASSTDRGGEQYF
abundance: .; v_gene: TRBV5-4; d_gene: TRBD1; j_gene: TRBJ1-1; CDR3nt: TGTGCCAGCAGCCCAGACTGGACAGGGGTGAACACTGAAGCTTTCTTT; CDR3aa: CASSPDWTGVNTEAFF
abundance: .; v_gene: TRBV4-3; d_gene: TRBD2; j_gene: TRBJ2-7; CDR3nt: TGCGCCAGCAGCCAAGTTGGTCCTCTAGCGGAAACCTACGAGCAGTACTTC; CDR3aa: CASSQVGPLAETYEQYF
abundance: few; v_gene: TRBV4-1; d_gene: TRBD1; j_gene: TRBJ1-2; CDR3nt: TGCGCCAGCAGCCAAGACCGGCAGGGGGCCTTGTTATACTATGGCTACACCTTC; CDR3aa: CASSQDRQGALLYYGYTF
abundance: .; v_gene: TRBV7-2; d_gene: .; j_gene: TRBJ1-1; CDR3nt: TGTGCCAGCAGTCCTACAGGATTGTGGACTGAAGCTTTCTTT; CDR3aa: CASSPTGLWTEAFF
abundance: .; v_gene: TRBV19; d_gene: TRBD1; j_gene: TRBJ1-5; CDR3nt: TGTGCCAGTACCCCGGACCCCCGGGACAGGGCCAATCAGCCCCAGCATTTT; CDR3aa: CASTPDPRDRANQPQHF
abundance: few; v_gene: TRBV19; d_gene: .; j_gene: TRBJ2-7; CDR3nt: TGTGCCAGTAGTACGGGCTCCGGGGACGAGCAGTACTTC; CDR3aa: CASSTGSGDEQYF
abundance: .; v_gene: TRBV5-5; d_gene: TRBD2; j_gene: TRBJ2-5; CDR3nt: TGTGCCAGCAGCATACCTAGCGGGGGGCTGGAGACCCAGTACTTC; CDR3aa: CASSIPSGGLETQYF
abundance: .; v_gene: TRBV5-4; d_gene: TRBD2; j_gene: TRBJ2-7; CDR3nt: TGTGCCAGCAGCTTAGCGGGGCTCTACGAGCAGTACTTC; CDR3aa: CASSLAGLYEQYF
abundance: .; v_gene: TRBV4-2; d_gene: .; j_gene: TRBJ2-5; CDR3nt: TGTGCCAGCAGCCAAGTCGCACTACAAGAGACCCAGTACTTC; CDR3aa: CASSQVALQETQYF
abundance: .; v_gene: TRBV6-2/TRBV6-3; d_gene: .; j_gene: TRBJ1-1; CDR3nt: TGTGCCAGCAGTTCCCAGGGGTATGAAGCTTTCTTT; CDR3aa: CASSSQGYEAFF
abundance: .; v_gene: TRBV7-8; d_gene: TRBD1; j_gene: TRBJ2-2; CDR3nt: TGTGCCAGCAGCTTAGCGGCGGGACAGGGGGCGATGGGGGAGCTGTTTTTT; CDR3aa: CASSLAAGQGAMGELFF
abundance: .; v_gene: TRBV27; d_gene: .; j_gene: TRBJ2-7; CDR3nt: TGTGCCAGCAGTTTAGTCTCCGGGGGTCTGCCATCGTACTTC; CDR3aa: CASSLVSGGLPSYF
abundance: once; v_gene: TRBV5-6; d_gene: TRBD2; j_gene: TRBJ2-2; CDR3nt: TGTGCCAGCAGCACTACTAGCGGGAACACCGGGGAGCTGTTTTTT; CDR3aa: CASSTTSGNTGELFF
abundance: .; v_gene: TRBV7-6; d_gene: .; j_gene: TRBJ1-2; CDR3nt: TGTGCCAGCAGCTTAGGTCGGAACTATGGCTACACCTTC; CDR3aa: CASSLGRNYGYTF
abundance: .; v_gene: TRBV7-8; d_gene: TRBD1; j_gene: TRBJ2-2; CDR3nt: TGTGCCAGCAGCTGGAACAGGGGTTCCGGGGAGCTGTTTTTT; CDR3aa: CASSWNRGSGELFF
abundance: .; v_gene: TRBV6-5; d_gene: .; j_gene: TRBJ2-3; CDR3nt: TGTGCCACCCAAGTACAGGGCCCAGATACGCAGTATTTT; CDR3aa: CATQVQGPDTQYF
abundance: few; v_gene: TRBV12-5; d_gene: .; j_gene: TRBJ2-7; CDR3nt: TGTGCTAGTGGTGCAGGGGACCGGGAGCAGTACTTC; CDR3aa: CASGAGDREQYF
abundance: .; v_gene: TRBV6-2/TRBV6-3; d_gene: TRBD2; j_gene: TRBJ2-2; CDR3nt: TGTGCCAGCAGCCGATCCGTCACTAGCGGGGGAACCGGGGAGCTGTTTTTT; CDR3aa: CASSRSVTSGGTGELFF
abundance: .; v_gene: TRBV24-1; d_gene: .; j_gene: TRBJ1-6; CDR3nt: TGTGCCACCAGTGATTTATGTGACGGGAATTCACCCCTCCACTTT; CDR3aa: CATSDLCDGNSPLHF
abundance: .; v_gene: TRBV7-2; d_gene: TRBD1; j_gene: TRBJ2-7; CDR3nt: TGTGCCAGCAGCACCGGGACAGCAAGCTCCTACGAGCAGTACTTC; CDR3aa: CASSTGTASSYEQYF
abundance: .; v_gene: TRBV4-3; d_gene: .; j_gene: TRBJ1-2; CDR3nt: TGCGCCAGCAGCCAAGATAGACAATACTATGGCTACACCTTC; CDR3aa: CASSQDRQYYGYTF
abundance: .; v_gene: TRBV10-1; d_gene: TRBD1; j_gene: TRBJ1-2; CDR3nt: TGCGCCAGCAACCCGGGACAGGGGCCTGAGGGCTACACCTTC; CDR3aa: CASNPGQGPEGYTF
abundance: .; v_gene: TRBV12-5; d_gene: .; j_gene: TRBJ2-7; CDR3nt: TGTGCTAGTGGTTTGGACAGGTTTTACGAGCAGTACTTC; CDR3aa: CASGLDRFYEQYF
abundance: .; v_gene: TRBV19; d_gene: TRBD1; j_gene: TRBJ1-5; CDR3nt: TGTGCCAGTAGTAGGGAACAGGGGAACAATCAGCCCCAGCATTTT; CDR3aa: CASSREQGNNQPQHF
abundance: few; v_gene: TRBV4-2; d_gene: TRBD1; j_gene: TRBJ2-7; CDR3nt: TGTGCCAGCAGCCAAGGGGCCGGGACAGGGAACTACGAGCAGTACTTC; CDR3aa: CASSQGAGTGNYEQYF
abundance: few; v_gene: TRBV4-3; d_gene: TRBD1; j_gene: TRBJ1-4; CDR3nt: TGCGCCAGCAGCCAAGATGGACAGGGGGCGGAAAAACTGTTTTTT; CDR3aa: CASSQDGQGAEKLFF
abundance: .; v_gene: TRBV9; d_gene: .; j_gene: TRBJ1-3; CDR3nt: TGTGCCAGCAGCGTCGAGTTCTCTGGAAACACCATATATTTT; CDR3aa: CASSVEFSGNTIYF
abundance: once; v_gene: TRBV5-1; d_gene: TRBD1; j_gene: TRBJ2-5; CDR3nt: TGCGCCTCAACAGGGGAAAGGGAGACCCAGTACTTC; CDR3aa: CASTGERETQYF
abundance: .; v_gene: TRBV3-1/TRBV3-2; d_gene: TRBD1; j_gene: TRBJ2-7; CDR3nt: TGTGCCAGCAGCCAAGGACAGGGGGCTTGGTCCTACGAGCAGTACTTC; CDR3aa: CASSQGQGAWSYEQYF
abundance: .; v_gene: TRBV19; d_gene: .; j_gene: TRBJ1-6; CDR3nt: TGTGCCAGTAGTATCGCCCACAATAATTCACCCCTCCACTTT; CDR3aa: CASSIAHNNSPLHF
abundance: .; v_gene: TRBV2; d_gene: .; j_gene: TRBJ1-2; CDR3nt: TGTGCCAGCAGATTACAGGGATCTGGAGGCTACACCTTC; CDR3aa: CASRLQGSGGYTF
abundance: few; v_gene: TRBV12-5; d_gene: TRBD1; j_gene: TRBJ1-2; CDR3nt: TGTGCTAGTGGTTTACACAGGGGGTTAGCTACTGGCTACACCTTC; CDR3aa: CASGLHRGLATGYTF
abundance: .; v_gene: TRBV5-4; d_gene: TRBD1; j_gene: TRBJ2-7; CDR3nt: TGTGCCAGCAGCTTGGGGTCTGGGACAGGTCCCATCGAGCAGTACTTC; CDR3aa: CASSLGSGTGPIEQYF
abundance: .; v_gene: TRBV5-1; d_gene: .; j_gene: TRBJ2-3; CDR3nt: TGCGCCAGCAGAGAGGGAGTGACAGATACGCAGTATTTT; CDR3aa: CASREGVTDTQYF
abundance: few; v_gene: TRBV7-3; d_gene: TRBD2; j_gene: TRBJ2-1; CDR3nt: TGTGCCAGCAGCTTAGCAGGGACTAGCTATGAGCAGTTCTTC; CDR3aa: CASSLAGTSYEQFF
abundance: .; v_gene: TRBV7-2; d_gene: .; j_gene: TRBJ2-7; CDR3nt: TGTGCCAGCAGCTTGGTGGCTAGCTACTCCTACGAGCAGTACTTC; CDR3aa: CASSLVASYSYEQYF
abundance: .; v_gene: TRBV7-9; d_gene: .; j_gene: TRBJ2-1; CDR3nt: TGTGCCAGCAGCTTAATTACAGTTTACAATGAGCAGTTCTTC; CDR3aa: CASSLITVYNEQFF
abundance: .; v_gene: TRBV9; d_gene: TRBD1; j_gene: TRBJ1-2; CDR3nt: TGTGCCAGCAGCACCGGACAGGGTGACTATGGCTACACCTTC; CDR3aa: CASSTGQGDYGYTF
abundance: .; v_gene: TRBV11-3; d_gene: TRBD1; j_gene: TRBJ1-1; CDR3nt: TGTGCCAGCAACCCGACAGGGGGCACTGAAGCTTTCTTT; CDR3aa: CASNPTGGTEAFF
abundance: .; v_gene: TRBV6-5; d_gene: .; j_gene: TRBJ2-5; CDR3nt: TGTGCCAGCAGCCCGGGGGATACAATCCAAGAGACCCAGTACTTC; CDR3aa: CASSPGDTIQETQYF
abundance: .; v_gene: TRBV7-2; d_gene: .; j_gene: TRBJ1-6; CDR3nt: TGTGCCAGCAGCTTAGTTGGGGCCGGTGCGGATTCACCCCTCCACTTT; CDR3aa: CASSLVGAGADSPLHF
abundance: .; v_gene: TRBV9; d_gene: .; j_gene: TRBJ2-1; CDR3nt: TGTGCCAGCAGCGGGGGCAGGGGTTACAATGAGCAGTTCTTC; CDR3aa: CASSGGRGYNEQFF
abundance: once; v_gene: TRBV6-2/TRBV6-3; d_gene: TRBD2; j_gene: TRBJ2-5; CDR3nt: TGTGCCAGCAGTTATCTGACTAGCGGGGAGACCCAGTACTTC; CDR3aa: CASSYLTSGETQYF
abundance: .; v_gene: TRBV6-5; d_gene: .; j_gene: TRBJ1-3; CDR3nt: TGTGCCAGCAGTTTAACAGGGTTTCCCTCTGGAAACACCATATATTTT; CDR3aa: CASSLTGFPSGNTIYF
abundance: .; v_gene: TRBV29-1; d_gene: TRBD2; j_gene: TRBJ2-2; CDR3nt: TGCAGCGCTGGACTAGCGGGAACCGGGGAGCTGTTTTTT; CDR3aa: CSAGLAGTGELFF
abundance: .; v_gene: TRBV24-1; d_gene: TRBD1; j_gene: TRBJ1-2; CDR3nt: TGTGCCACCAGTGACCTAGACAGGGTTGGCTACACCTTC; CDR3aa: CATSDLDRVGYTF
abundance: once; v_gene: TRBV18; d_gene: TRBD1; j_gene: TRBJ1-2; CDR3nt: TGTGCCAGCTCACCATCGACAGGGCAAGGCTACACCTTC; CDR3aa: CASSPSTGQGYTF